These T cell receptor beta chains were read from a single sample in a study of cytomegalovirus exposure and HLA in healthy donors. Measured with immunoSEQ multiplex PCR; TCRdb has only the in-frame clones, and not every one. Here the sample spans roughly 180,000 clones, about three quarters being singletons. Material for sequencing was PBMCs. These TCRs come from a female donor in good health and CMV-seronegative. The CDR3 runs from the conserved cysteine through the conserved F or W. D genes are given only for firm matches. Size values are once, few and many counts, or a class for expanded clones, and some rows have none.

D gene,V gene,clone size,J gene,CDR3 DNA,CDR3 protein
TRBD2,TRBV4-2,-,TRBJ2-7,TGTGCCAGCAGCCTTGGCAGCGGGGCCTACGAGCAGTACTTC,CASSLGSGAYEQYF
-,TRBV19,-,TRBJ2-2,TGTGCCGGGGCAGACCCGAACACCGGGGAGCTGTTTTTT,CAGADPNTGELFF
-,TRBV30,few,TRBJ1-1,TGTGCCTGGAGTTTCGGCCGGAGGACTGAAGCTTTCTTT,CAWSFGRRTEAFF
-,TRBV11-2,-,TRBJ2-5,TGTGCCAGCAGACTTAGCGGTATGGGAGAGACCCAGTACTTC,CASRLSGMGETQYF
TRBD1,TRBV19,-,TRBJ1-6,TGTGCCAGTAATCCGGGACAGGGGATTCCCCTCCACTTT,CASNPGQGIPLHF
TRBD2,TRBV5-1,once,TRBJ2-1,TGCGCCAGCAGCTTAAACGGACTAGCGGGATTTGGAGAGCAGTTCTTC,CASSLNGLAGFGEQFF
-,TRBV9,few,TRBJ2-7,TGTGCCAGCAGCGTAGGAAGGACAGACTCCTACGAGCAGTACTTC,CASSVGRTDSYEQYF
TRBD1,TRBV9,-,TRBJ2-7,TGTGCCAGCAGCGTCGGGGGGGACAGGGGGGGATACGAGCAGTATTTC,CASSVGGDRGGYEQYF
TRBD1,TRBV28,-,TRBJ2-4,TGTGCCAGCAGCCCCCCGGGACAGTGGCAAAACATTCAGTACTTC,CASSPPGQWQNIQYF
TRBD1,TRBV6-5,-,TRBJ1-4,TGTGCCAGCAGAACCCAGGGGGGTGAAAAACTGTTTTTT,CASRTQGGEKLFF
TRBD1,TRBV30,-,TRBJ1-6,TGTGCCTGGAGTTTAAGGGACAGGCCCCTGAGCTCCTATAATTCACCCCTCCACTTT,CAWSLRDRPLSSYNSPLHF
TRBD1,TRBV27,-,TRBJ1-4,TGTGCCAGCAGTTTAATTCCAGGGGGAAATGAAAAACTGTTTTTT,CASSLIPGGNEKLFF
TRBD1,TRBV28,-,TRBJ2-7,TGTGCCAGCAGTTTAAGACAGGGTCCTAGCGAGCAGTACTTC,CASSLRQGPSEQYF
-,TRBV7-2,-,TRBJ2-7,TGTGCCAGCAGCTTACAACACTACGAGCAGTACTTC,CASSLQHYEQYF
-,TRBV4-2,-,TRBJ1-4,TGTGCCAGCAGCCAAGATATTCTGGGGGCCATAGAAAAACTGTTTTTT,CASSQDILGAIEKLFF
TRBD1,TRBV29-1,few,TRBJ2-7,TGCAGCGTTCAGGGGGTCTTCTACGAGCAGTACTTC,CSVQGVFYEQYF
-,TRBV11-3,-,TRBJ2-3,TGTGCCAGCAAGAATCCGGGCACAGATACGCAGTATTTT,CASKNPGTDTQYF
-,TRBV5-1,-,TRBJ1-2,TGCGCCAGCAGGGATAGCGGGCTTCATGGCTACACCTTC,CASRDSGLHGYTF
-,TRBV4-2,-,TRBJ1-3,TGTGCCAGCAGCCAAGGGGGGGGAACTGGTGGAAACACCATATATTTT,CASSQGGGTGGNTIYF
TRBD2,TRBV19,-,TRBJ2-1,TGTGCCAGTCAGGCTAGCGGGAGGGCCTACGTACCGAACAATGAGCAGTTCTTC,CASQASGRAYVPNNEQFF
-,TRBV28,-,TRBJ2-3,TGTGCCAGCACGGGCAGGGGGGACACAGATACGCAGTATTTT,CASTGRGDTDTQYF
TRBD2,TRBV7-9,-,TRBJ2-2,TGTGCCAGCAGCTTAGTACTAGCGGGAGAGCAGGAGCTGTTTTTT,CASSLVLAGEQELFF
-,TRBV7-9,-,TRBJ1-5,TGTGCCAGCAGCTCCGGGGGGGGACCGAATCAGCCCCAGCATTTT,CASSSGGGPNQPQHF
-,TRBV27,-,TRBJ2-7,TGTGCCAGCACGTGGGGGGTTGGTTACGAGCAGTACTTC,CASTWGVGYEQYF
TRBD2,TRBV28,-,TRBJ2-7,TGTGCCAGCAGTTCTGGGGGTAGCGGGAGTTACGAGCAGTACTTC,CASSSGGSGSYEQYF
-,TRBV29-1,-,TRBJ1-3,TGCAGCGTAGCACAGAGCTCTGGAAACACCATATATTTT,CSVAQSSGNTIYF
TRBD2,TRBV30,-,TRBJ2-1,TGTGCCTGGAGTGTGGCAGGACTAGGCCCCATAAATGAGCAGTTCTTC,CAWSVAGLGPINEQFF
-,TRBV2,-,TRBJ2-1,TGTGCCAGCCCTATGTGGAATGAGCAGTTCTTC,CASPMWNEQFF
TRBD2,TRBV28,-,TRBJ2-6,TGTGCCAGCAGTAGCCCCCCAGCGGGAGCTGGGGCCAACGTCCTGACTTTC,CASSSPPAGAGANVLTF
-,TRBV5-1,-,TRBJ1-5,TGCGCCAGCAGCTTGGAACCAGGAAGCAATCAGCCCCAGCATTTT,CASSLEPGSNQPQHF
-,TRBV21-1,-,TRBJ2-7,TGTGCCAGCAGCAAAGAGGGGACAATCATAGCCTACGAGCAGTACTTC,CASSKEGTIIAYEQYF
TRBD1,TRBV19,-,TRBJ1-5,TGTGCCAGTAGCCCTACAGGGGGCGGTCAGCCCCAGCATTTT,CASSPTGGGQPQHF
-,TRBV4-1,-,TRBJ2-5,TGCGCCAGCACTAACCGGTGGGGGGAAGAGACCCAGTACTTC,CASTNRWGEETQYF
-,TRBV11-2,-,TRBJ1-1,TGTGCCAGCAGCCTCACCGGGCAGGGTAATACTGAAGCTTTCTTT,CASSLTGQGNTEAFF
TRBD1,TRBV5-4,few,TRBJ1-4,TGTGCCAGCAGCCTAAGGACAGGGCTTAATGAAAAACTGTTTTTT,CASSLRTGLNEKLFF
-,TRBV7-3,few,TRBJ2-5,TGTGCCAGCAGCTTTGGACAGCAAGAGACCCAGTACTTC,CASSFGQQETQYF
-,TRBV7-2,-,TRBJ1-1,TGTGCCAGCAGCCCCAACGGGTTGAACACTGAGGCTTTCTTT,CASSPNGLNTEAFF
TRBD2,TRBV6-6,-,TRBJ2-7,TGTGCCAGCAGGAGCGGGACTCGGAGCTCCTACGAGCAGTACTTC,CASRSGTRSSYEQYF
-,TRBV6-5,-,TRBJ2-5,TGTGCCAGCAGTTACCTTTTGGGGGGGCCCGAAGAGACCCAGTACTTC,CASSYLLGGPEETQYF
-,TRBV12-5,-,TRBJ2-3,TGTGCTAGTGGTTCCCCCGTAAGAGGAGATACGCAGTATTTT,CASGSPVRGDTQYF
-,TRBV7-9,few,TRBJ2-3,TGTGCCAGCAGCTTGGCGCTAGCGACCACAGATACGCAGTATTTT,CASSLALATTDTQYF
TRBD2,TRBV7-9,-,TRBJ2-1,TGTGCCAGCAGCCCAAGGACTAGACGGCTGGACAATGAGCAGTTCTTC,CASSPRTRRLDNEQFF